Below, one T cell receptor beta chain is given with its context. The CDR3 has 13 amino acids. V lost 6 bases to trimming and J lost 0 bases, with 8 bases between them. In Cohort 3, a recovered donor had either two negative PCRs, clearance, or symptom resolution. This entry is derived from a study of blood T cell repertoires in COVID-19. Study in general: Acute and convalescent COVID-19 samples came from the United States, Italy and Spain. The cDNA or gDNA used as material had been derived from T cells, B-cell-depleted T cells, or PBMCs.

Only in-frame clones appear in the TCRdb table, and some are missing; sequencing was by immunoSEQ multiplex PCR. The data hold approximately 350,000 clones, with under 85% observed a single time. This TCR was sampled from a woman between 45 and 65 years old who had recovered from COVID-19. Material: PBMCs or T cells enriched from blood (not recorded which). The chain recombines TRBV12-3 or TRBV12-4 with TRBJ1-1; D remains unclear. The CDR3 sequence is CASRAVLNTEAFF. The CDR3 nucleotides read TGTGCCAGCAGAGCGGTTTTGAACACTGAAGCTTTCTTT.